A selection of T cell receptor beta chains follows, all from one sample in a study of blood T cell repertoires in COVID-19. Sequencing was performed with immunoSEQ multiplex PCR; in TCRdb, only in-frame clones are kept and a portion is missing. The table lists around 120,000 clones, around 80% of them singletons. The sequencing sample was made of peripheral blood. These receptors were collected from a man aged 65 to 79 with acute or convalescent COVID-19. Both conserved end residues are part of each CDR3. Each record gives: clone size, J gene, V gene, D gene, CDR3 protein, CDR3 DNA. A D gene is named only where the DNA matches it firmly. Size is omitted from some rows. Given values are once, few, many or a class for expanded clones.

NA,TRBJ2-1,TRBV20-1,NA,CSAQGNEQFF,TGCAGTGCTCAGGGAAATGAGCAGTTCTTC
NA,TRBJ2-2,TRBV6-4,TRBD1,CASSVGQGAGELFF,TGTGCCAGCAGCGTGGGACAGGGAGCCGGGGAGCTGTTTTTT
NA,TRBJ2-2,TRBV4-1,NA,CASSQDRRGGRPGELFF,TGCGCCAGCAGCCAAGACCGGAGGGGGGGCCGTCCCGGGGAGCTGTTTTTT
NA,TRBJ2-3,TRBV13,NA,CASSLAGEPTDTQYF,TGTGCCAGCAGCTTAGCGGGTGAACCCACAGATACGCAGTATTTT
once,TRBJ2-1,TRBV2,TRBD1,CASRRQGDSEQFF,TGTGCCAGCAGAAGACAGGGTGATAGTGAGCAGTTCTTC
NA,TRBJ1-6,TRBV7-2,TRBD1,CASSSQGARSYNSPLHF,TGTGCCAGCAGCTCACAGGGGGCAAGGTCCTATAATTCACCCCTCCACTTT
NA,TRBJ2-7,TRBV3-1/TRBV3-2,TRBD2,CASSQSSGGTASYEQYF,TGTGCCAGCAGCCAATCCTCGGGGGGTACAGCTTCCTACGAGCAGTACTTC
NA,TRBJ1-4,TRBV5-1,NA,CASSLEARGGEKLFF,TGCGCCAGCAGCTTGGAAGCCAGGGGTGGTGAAAAACTGTTTTTT
NA,TRBJ2-7,TRBV27,TRBD2,CASSLSSGGGYEQYF,TGTGCCAGCAGTTTATCTTCGGGGGGAGGCTACGAGCAGTACTTC
NA,TRBJ1-2,TRBV6-4,TRBD1,CASSDSATGGLRGYTF,TGTGCCAGCAGTGACTCCGCGACAGGGGGCCTAAGAGGCTACACCTTC
NA,TRBJ1-1,TRBV28,NA,CASNRLDRLNTEAFF,TGTGCCAGCAATCGGTTGGACAGATTGAACACTGAAGCTTTCTTT
many,TRBJ1-2,TRBV27,TRBD1,CASSLSKTGGLYGYTF,TGTGCCAGCAGTTTATCAAAAACAGGGGGCCTTTATGGCTACACCTTC
NA,TRBJ2-1,TRBV12-3/TRBV12-4,TRBD1,CASRGQGGGQFF,TGTGCCAGCAGGGGACAGGGAGGAGGGCAGTTCTTC
few,TRBJ2-7,TRBV7-9,TRBD2,CASSSSGGTYEQYF,TGTGCCAGCAGCTCCTCGGGGGGTACCTACGAGCAGTACTTC
NA,TRBJ2-5,TRBV15,NA,CATSRDTQETQYF,TGTGCCACCAGCAGGGACACCCAAGAGACCCAGTACTTC
NA,TRBJ1-1,TRBV14,TRBD1,CASSRQGTEAFF,TGTGCCAGCAGTCGACAGGGCACTGAAGCTTTCTTT
NA,TRBJ1-5,TRBV29-1,TRBD1,CSVRQGLSQPQHF,TGCAGCGTTAGACAGGGGCTCAGTCAGCCCCAGCATTTT
few,TRBJ1-1,TRBV11-2,TRBD1,CASSPYRGGNTEAFF,TGTGCCAGCAGCCCATACAGGGGAGGGAACACTGAAGCTTTCTTT
NA,TRBJ2-1,TRBV11-2,NA,CASSLSPGGFDEQFF,TGTGCCAGCAGCTTAAGTCCTGGGGGCTTCGATGAGCAGTTCTTC
NA,TRBJ2-7,TRBV28,NA,CASTLALSSYEQYF,TGTGCCAGCACCTTGGCTTTAAGCTCCTACGAGCAGTACTTC
NA,TRBJ1-5,TRBV15,NA,CATSRDLPRLSGNQPQHF,TGTGCCACCAGCAGAGATCTTCCCCGGCTAAGCGGCAATCAGCCCCAGCATTTT
few,TRBJ1-2,TRBV19,TRBD1,CASRWTGEDYGYTF,TGTGCCAGTAGATGGACAGGGGAGGACTATGGCTACACCTTC
NA,TRBJ1-2,TRBV20-1,NA,CSAGGSYGYTF,TGCAGTGCGGGGGGGAGCTATGGCTACACCTTC
NA,TRBJ1-1,TRBV18,NA,CASSPSRATEAFF,TGTGCCAGCTCACCATCCAGGGCTACTGAAGCTTTCTTT
NA,TRBJ1-2,TRBV7-3,TRBD1,CASSAGQGYGYTF,TGTGCCAGCAGCGCCGGACAGGGGTATGGCTACACCTTC
NA,TRBJ1-2,TRBV19,NA,CASSIVNYGYTF,TGTGCCAGTAGTATAGTAAACTATGGCTACACCTTC